Below are 16 T cell receptor beta chains sequenced from a single sample in a study of shared T cell receptors in the human thymus. The table came from immunoSEQ multiplex PCR; TCRdb's copy has only in-frame clones and leaves some out. This table has 500,000 to 750,000 clones, 85% to 90% appearing once. This sample also appeared in a second study, on human thymus T cells.

Sequencing was done on a sample of thymocytes. All receptors come from a boy younger than two with a congenital heart defect.

This chain connects TRBV28 to TRBJ1-2; D remains unclear. Germline lookup yields CDR1 MDHEN and CDR2 SYDVKM. Trimming removed 1 base at V and 0 bases at J, with 9 bases between. The CDR3 spans 15 residues. This chain's CDR3 is CASSLYAQSNYGYTF. The CDR3 bases are TGTGCCAGCAGTTTATATGCACAGTCTAACTATGGCTACACCTTC.

This clone was counted a single time. V is TRBV6-5 and J is TRBJ2-3, with 7 bases matching TRBD2. This CDR3 has 16 residues. CDR1 and CDR2 (germline): MNHEY, SVGAGI. After removal of 0 bases from V and 1 base from J, the junction contained 4 bases not matched to a gene. The CDR3 reads CASSYSSLAGTDTQYF. DNA for the CDR3: TGTGCCAGCAGTTACTCGAGTCTAGCGGGCACAGATACGCAGTATTTT.

This chain connects TRBV12-1 to TRBJ2-5; the D call TRBD2 from the table was never checked on the DNA. TRBV12-1 is a listed pseudogene. The CDR3 is 16 amino acids. CDR3: CASILRTSGTAETQYF. The CDR3 DNA sequence: TGTGCCAGCATCCTGAGGACTAGCGGTACGGCGGAGACCCAGTACTTC.

Concerning this clone: A junction end diverges from the germline sequence, so it may reflect a read error. The genes are TRBV13 and TRBJ2-2; 7 bases align to TRBD1. Per the germline V gene, CDR1 is PRHDT and CDR2 is FYEKMQ (reference sequence). This CDR3 contains 14 residues. The CDR3 protein is CASSSWDSTGVLFF. The CDR3 DNA follows: TGTGCCAGCAGCTCCTGGGACAGCACCGGGGTGCTGTTTTTT.

V and J are TRBV7-6 and TRBJ2-6; TRBD1 matches 9 bases. Unmatched junction bases numbered 11, after V lost 5 bases and J lost 0 bases. There are 19 residues in the CDR3. Germline CDR1 reads SGHVS; CDR2 reads FNYEAQ. CDR3 in amino acids: CASSPGRDRVLSGANVLTF. The DNA of the CDR3 is TGTGCCAGCAGCCCCGGTCGGGACAGGGTGCTCTCTGGGGCCAACGTCCTGACTTTC.

CDR3 coding DNA: TGTGCCATCGGGACAGGCCGAAACACCGGGGAGCTGTTTTTT. Its protein is CAIGTGRNTGELFF. The V call is TRBV10-3, the J call TRBJ2-2, with TRBD1 identical over 8 bases. V shed 8 bases, J shed 2 bases, and the junction held 4 bases outside the gene matches. Germline values: CDR1 ENHRY, CDR2 SYGVKD. This CDR3 contains 14 residues.

The V and J genes are TRBV11-2 and TRBJ1-2; D is uncertain. The CDR3 is made up of 15 amino acids. The V gene's germline CDR1 is SGHAT and CDR2 FQNNGV. Trimming removed 5 bases from V and 2 bases from J, with 15 bases in between. CDR3 sequence: CASSPIVRGNYGYTF. The CDR3 nucleotides are TGTGCCAGCAGCCCTATAGTGCGGGGAAACTATGGCTACACCTTC.

The chain recombines TRBV9 with TRBJ2-7; the match to TRBD2 covers 12 bases. Per the germline V gene, CDR1 is SGDLS and CDR2 is YYNGEE. The V gene end was trimmed by 2 bases and the J gene end by 5 bases; junction bases not matched to a gene: 5. This CDR3 has 15 residues. The CDR3 reads CASSVNPSGRDEQYF. DNA of the CDR3: TGTGCCAGCAGCGTCAATCCTAGCGGGAGGGACGAGCAGTACTTC.

This sequence joins TRBV30 and TRBJ1-4; no clear D. The germline V and J ends were trimmed by 1 base and 9 bases, with 15 bases remaining between them. CDR3 length: 14 amino acids. Germline values: CDR1 GTSNPN, CDR2 SVGIG (reference sequence). CDR3 residues: CAWSDGERMKKLFF. In nucleotides, the CDR3 is TGTGCCTGGAGTGACGGGGAACGAATGAAAAAACTGTTTTTT.

This chain connects TRBV15 to TRBJ2-7; 9 positions match TRBD2. The V and J ends lost 2 bases and 1 base, in that order; junction bases with no gene match: 15. CDR3 length: 19 residues. Germline V lookup: CDR1 LNHNV, CDR2 YYDKDF (reference sequence). CDR3 sequence: CATSRRGGGRASGSYEQYF. As DNA, the CDR3 is TGTGCCACCAGCAGACGAGGCGGCGGGAGGGCTTCAGGTTCCTACGAGCAGTACTTC.

J is TRBJ2-2 and V is TRBV27; TRBD2 agrees at 7 bases. V lost 7 bases and J lost 3; bases outside the gene matches: 8. CDR3 length: 15 residues. Germline assignment: CDR1 MNHEY and CDR2 SMNVEV (reference sequence). The CDR3 nucleotides read TGTGCCAGCACCCCGGGGGGAGGCTACACCGGGGAGCTGTTTTTT. Encoded protein: CASTPGGGYTGELFF.

The V call is TRBV7-8, the J call TRBJ2-7, with 10 bases matching TRBD1. V lost 5 bases and J lost 4; bases outside the gene matches: 11. Germline V gene data show CDR1 as SGHVS and CDR2 as FQNEAQ. The CDR3 runs 16 residues. CDR3 nucleotides: TGTGCCAGCAGCCCGGATGGGGACAGGGGATTGTACGAGCAGTACTTC. It encodes CASSPDGDRGLYEQYF.

This clone was seen once. The chain couples TRBV27 to TRBJ2-7; 11 bases fit TRBD1. Germline V lookup: CDR1 MNHEY, CDR2 SMNVEV (reference sequence). This CDR3 has 15 residues. V trimming: 6 bases; J trimming: 2 bases; junction bases outside the gene matches: 6. The CDR3 DNA reads TGTGCCAGCAGCCCGGGACAGGGGGTTCCCTACGAGCAGTACTTC. Protein product: CASSPGQGVPYEQYF.

This clone was seen once. The chain recombines TRBV30 with TRBJ2-1, with D perhaps matching TRBD1 (6 bases). The germline V and J ends were trimmed by 8 bases and 2 bases, with 10 bases remaining between them. Germline V CDR1 and CDR2: GTSNPN, SVGIG (reference sequence). The CDR3 is made up of 12 amino acids. The CDR3 nucleotides are TGTGCCCGCCAGGGGACCTACAATGAGCAGTTCTTC. It encodes CARQGTYNEQFF.

The J gene is TRBJ1-4, the V gene TRBV4-3; a weak D match, TRBD1 (6 bases). This CDR3 is built from 18 residues. Germline assignment: CDR1 LGHNA and CDR2 YSLEER. The germline V and J ends were trimmed by 4 bases and 4 bases, with 22 bases remaining between them. CDR3 sequence (DNA): TGCGCCAGCAGCCTAAGGTCAGGACAGAGCTCTAGTAATGAAAAACTGTTTTTT. As protein: CASSLRSGQSSSNEKLFF.

The gene calls are TRBV18 and TRBJ2-5, with 14 bases aligning to TRBD2. The germline CDR1 and CDR2 sequences are KGHSH and LQKENI. This CDR3 comprises 19 residues. The V and J ends lost 4 bases and 4 bases, in that order; junction bases with no gene match: 14. The chain's CDR3 is CASSLGTSGSAGARETQYF. DNA for the CDR3: TGTGCCAGCTCACTCGGGACTAGCGGGAGCGCAGGTGCCAGAGAGACCCAGTACTTC.